This T cell receptor beta chain was profiled in a study of blood T cell repertoires in COVID-19. Looked up from germline, CDR1 is KGHSH and CDR2 is LQKENI. The CDR3 spans 13 residues. Trimming left V 2 bases short and J 7 bases short, with 8 bases between. The protocol was immunoSEQ multiplex PCR, while the TCRdb copy is restricted to in-frame clones and leaves out a portion. The sample shows roughly 39,000 clones, more than 85% of them seen only once. V gene TRBV18 combines with J gene TRBJ1-4; D unresolved. Sequencing was carried out using peripheral blood. The source is a middle-aged man in a cohort sampled during active COVID-19. CDR3 residues: CASSPAQAEKLFF. CDR3 nucleotide sequence: TGTGCCAGCTCACCAGCCCAGGCTGAAAAACTGTTTTTT.